This T cell receptor (beta chain) derives from a study of a mutant IDH1 vaccine in newly diagnosed glioma. Study as a whole: The start of vaccination came 4-6 weeks after radiotherapy alone, or with temozolomide cycles. Before enrollment, patients got radiotherapy alone, temozolomide alone, or mostly the combination.

Stated time point: week 11, during vaccination. The content of each vaccine dose was 300 ug of mutant IDH1 20-mer peptide, and topical imiquimod accompanied it. Those who donated had recent WHO grade 3 or 4 IDH1-mutant, ATRX-lost astrocytomas. The assay was immunoSEQ multiplex PCR, and TCRdb's table has in-frame clones only and misses some. The sample records some 60,000 clones, 80% being singletons. Germline V gene data show CDR1 as MGHRA and CDR2 as YSYEKL. The CDR3 runs to 15 residues. Trimming shortened V by 1 base and J by 0 bases, and 10 bases separated the two germline ends. General study points: Across multiple MHC alleles, around 92% of patients had vaccine-induced responses.

As concerns this clone: What it binds is unknown.

Here the sequenced sample was PBMCs, taken from a glioma patient whose treatment included an IDH1 peptide vaccine. The chain carries TRBV4-1 and TRBJ2-7, with D maybe TRBD1 (5 bases). The clonotype comes from a man aged 50-60 years with glioma. Here the CDR3 reads CASSQAFDSSYEQYF. Here the CDR3 DNA reads TGCGCCAGCAGCCAAGCGTTCGACAGCTCCTACGAGCAGTACTTC.